Listed here is a single TCR beta chain. This entry is derived from a study of blood T cells in healthy people across ages. The V gene lost 7 bases and the J gene lost 1 base, with 19 bases spanning the gap. CDR1 is SQVTM, CDR2 ANQGSEA, per germline. The CDR3 sequence is 15 residues long. Each donor had 7.5 to 10 milliliters of peripheral blood drawn. Sample-barcoded 5' priming and a J-beta primer mix drove a second PCR of 7 to 11 cycles. TCRdb fed the 5' RACE reads into MiXCR, producing one record per CDR3 protein. The data hold some 1,000,000 distinct CDR3 sequences, with roughly 24% observed a single time. In addition, the sample was reused for a study of T cells of mothers and their children. That paper adds: The overlap seen between related mothers and children slightly exceeded that of unrelated pairs, though not significantly.

The clonotype comes from a girl aged 2 to 10 in good health. This chain links TRBV29-1 with TRBJ1-1; D possibly corresponds to TRBD1 (6 bases). The sequenced sample was blood. CDR3 sequence reads: CSALTGGAGNTEAFF. As DNA, the CDR3 is TGCAGCGCCCTTACGGGGGGCGCGGGGAACACTGAAGCTTTCTTT.